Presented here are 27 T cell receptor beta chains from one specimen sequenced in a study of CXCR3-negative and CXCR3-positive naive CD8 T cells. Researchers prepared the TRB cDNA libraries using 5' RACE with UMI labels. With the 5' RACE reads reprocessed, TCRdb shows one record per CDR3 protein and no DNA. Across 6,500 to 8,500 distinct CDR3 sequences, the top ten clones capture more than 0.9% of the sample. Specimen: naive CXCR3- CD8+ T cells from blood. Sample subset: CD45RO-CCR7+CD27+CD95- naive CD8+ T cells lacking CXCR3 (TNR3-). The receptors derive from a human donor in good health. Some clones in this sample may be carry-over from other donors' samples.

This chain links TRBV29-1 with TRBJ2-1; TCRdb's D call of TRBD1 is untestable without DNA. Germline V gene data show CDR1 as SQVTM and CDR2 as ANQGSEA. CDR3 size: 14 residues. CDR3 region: CSVDRGQTNNEQFF.

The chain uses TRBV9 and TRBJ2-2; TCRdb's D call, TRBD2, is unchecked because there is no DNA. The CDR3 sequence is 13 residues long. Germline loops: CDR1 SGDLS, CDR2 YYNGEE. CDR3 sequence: CASEGTLAGELFF.

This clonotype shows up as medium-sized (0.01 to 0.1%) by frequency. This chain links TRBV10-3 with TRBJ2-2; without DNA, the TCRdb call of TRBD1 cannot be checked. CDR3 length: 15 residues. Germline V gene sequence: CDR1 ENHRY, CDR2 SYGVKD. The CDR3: CAISDPGANTGELFF.

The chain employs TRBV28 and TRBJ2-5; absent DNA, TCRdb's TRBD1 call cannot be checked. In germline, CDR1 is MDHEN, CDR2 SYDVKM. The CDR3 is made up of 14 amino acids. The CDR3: CASSYGGREETQYF.

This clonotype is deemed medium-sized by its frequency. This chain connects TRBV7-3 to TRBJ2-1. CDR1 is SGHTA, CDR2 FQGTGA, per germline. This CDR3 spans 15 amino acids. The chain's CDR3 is CASSLGRRGHNEQFF.

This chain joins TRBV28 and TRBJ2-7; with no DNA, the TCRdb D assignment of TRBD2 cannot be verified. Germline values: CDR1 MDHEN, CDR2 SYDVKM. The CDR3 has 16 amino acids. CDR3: CASSSLVWREGNEQYF.

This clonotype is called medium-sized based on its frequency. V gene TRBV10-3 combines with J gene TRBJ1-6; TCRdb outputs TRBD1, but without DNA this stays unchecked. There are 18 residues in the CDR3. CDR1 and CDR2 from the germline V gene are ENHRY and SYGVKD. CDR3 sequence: CAISESDQGVIYNSPLHF.

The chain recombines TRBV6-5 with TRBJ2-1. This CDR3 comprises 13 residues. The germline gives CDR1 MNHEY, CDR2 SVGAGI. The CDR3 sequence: CARSYVDGNEQSF.

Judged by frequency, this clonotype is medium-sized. The CDR3 protein is CASAWTSGTVEQFF. This chain connects TRBV12-5 to TRBJ2-1; as DNA is missing, the TRBD2 call by TCRdb cannot be tested. Germline lookup yields CDR1 LGHNT and CDR2 FRNRAP. The CDR3 runs 14 residues.

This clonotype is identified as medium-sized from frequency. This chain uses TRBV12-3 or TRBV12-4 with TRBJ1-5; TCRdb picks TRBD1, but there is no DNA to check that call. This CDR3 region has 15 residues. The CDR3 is CASSSFGTDGQPQHF.

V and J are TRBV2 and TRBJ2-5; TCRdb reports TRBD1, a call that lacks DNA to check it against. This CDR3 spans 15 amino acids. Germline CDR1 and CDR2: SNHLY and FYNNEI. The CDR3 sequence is CASSEEQGPQETQYF.

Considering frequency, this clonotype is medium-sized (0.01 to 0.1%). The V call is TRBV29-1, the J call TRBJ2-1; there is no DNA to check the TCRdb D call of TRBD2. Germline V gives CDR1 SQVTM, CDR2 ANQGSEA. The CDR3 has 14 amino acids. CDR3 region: CSVGGLAHYNEQFF.

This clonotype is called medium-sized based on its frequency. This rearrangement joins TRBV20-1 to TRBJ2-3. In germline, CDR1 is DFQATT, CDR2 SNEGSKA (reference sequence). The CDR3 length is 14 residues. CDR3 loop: CSARVGLDADTQYF.

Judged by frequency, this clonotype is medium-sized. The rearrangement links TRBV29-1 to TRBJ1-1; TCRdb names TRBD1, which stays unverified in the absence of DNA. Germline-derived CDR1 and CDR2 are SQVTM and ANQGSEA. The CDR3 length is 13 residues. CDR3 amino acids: CSVDSGGITEAFF.

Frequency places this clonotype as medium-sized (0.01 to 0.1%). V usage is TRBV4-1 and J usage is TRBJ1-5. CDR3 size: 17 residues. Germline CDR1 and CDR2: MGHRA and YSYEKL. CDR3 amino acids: CASSQGSAGFSNQPQHF.

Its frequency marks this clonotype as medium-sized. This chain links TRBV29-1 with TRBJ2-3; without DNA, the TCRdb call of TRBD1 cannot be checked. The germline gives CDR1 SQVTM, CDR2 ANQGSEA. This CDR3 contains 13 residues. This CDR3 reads CSVEKGSTDTQYF.

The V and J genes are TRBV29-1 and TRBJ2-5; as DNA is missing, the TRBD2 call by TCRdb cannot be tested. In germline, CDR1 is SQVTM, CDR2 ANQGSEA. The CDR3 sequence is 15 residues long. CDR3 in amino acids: CSARSAGGPQETQYF.

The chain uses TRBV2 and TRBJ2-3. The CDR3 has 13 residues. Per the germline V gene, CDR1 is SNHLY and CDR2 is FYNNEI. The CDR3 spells CASSDPKADTQYF.

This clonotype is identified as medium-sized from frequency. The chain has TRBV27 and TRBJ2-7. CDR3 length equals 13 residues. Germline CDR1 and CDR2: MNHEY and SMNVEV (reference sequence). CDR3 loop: CASSFRGSYEQYF.

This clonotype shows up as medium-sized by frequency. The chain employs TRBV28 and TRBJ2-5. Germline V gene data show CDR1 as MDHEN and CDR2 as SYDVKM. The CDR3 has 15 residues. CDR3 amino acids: CASSQDQFGEETQYF.

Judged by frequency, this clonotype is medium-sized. Here the CDR3 reads CASSANRGLGTDTQYF. V and J are TRBV12-3 or TRBV12-4 and TRBJ2-3; TCRdb's D call of TRBD1 is untestable without DNA. CDR3 size: 16 residues.

The CDR3: CASSGITGGTNIQYF. This chain uses TRBV5-6 with TRBJ2-4; the TCRdb call, TRBD1, lacks DNA for checking. The germline V gene encodes CDR1 SGHDT and CDR2 YYEEEE. The CDR3 consists of 15 residues.

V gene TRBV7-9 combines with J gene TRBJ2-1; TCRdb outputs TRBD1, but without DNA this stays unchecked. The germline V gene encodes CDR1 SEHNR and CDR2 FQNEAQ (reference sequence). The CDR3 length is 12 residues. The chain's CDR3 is CASRGQGHEQFF.

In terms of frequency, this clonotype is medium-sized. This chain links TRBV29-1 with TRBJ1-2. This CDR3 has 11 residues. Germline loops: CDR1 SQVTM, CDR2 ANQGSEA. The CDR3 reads CSAEIGSGYTF.

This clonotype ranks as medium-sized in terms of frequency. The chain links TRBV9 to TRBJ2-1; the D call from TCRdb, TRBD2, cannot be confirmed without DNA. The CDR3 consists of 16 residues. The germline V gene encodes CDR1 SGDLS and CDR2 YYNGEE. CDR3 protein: CASSVVAYSSYNEQFF. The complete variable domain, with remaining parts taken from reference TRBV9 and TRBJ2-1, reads DSGVTQTPKHLITATGQRVTLRCSPRSGDLSVYWYQQSLDQGLQFLIQYYNGEERAKGNILERFSAQQFPDLHSELNLSSLELGDSALYFCASSVVAYSSYNEQFFGPGTRLTVL.

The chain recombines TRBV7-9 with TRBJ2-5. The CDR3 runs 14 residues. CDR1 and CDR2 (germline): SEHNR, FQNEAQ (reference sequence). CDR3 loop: CASCPSGGQETQYF.

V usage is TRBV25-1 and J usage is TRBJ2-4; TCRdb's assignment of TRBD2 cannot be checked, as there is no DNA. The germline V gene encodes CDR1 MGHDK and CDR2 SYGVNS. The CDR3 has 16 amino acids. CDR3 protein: CASSETSGGLGNIQYF.